The rows below give T cell receptor beta chains drawn from one sample of a study of blood T cell repertoires in COVID-19. Some clones are missing from TCRdb's copy, which holds only in-frame ones; the method was immunoSEQ multiplex PCR. The data contain roughly 380,000 clones, around nine tenths of them seen just once; the ten biggest clones take up over 1%. Source material: PBMCs or T cells enriched from blood (not recorded which). These receptor sequences come from a woman aged 30 to 39 who had been exposed to COVID-19. CDR3s include the opening cysteine and the closing phenylalanine or tryptophan. The D gene is left open where the match is weak. Part of the rows lack a size; the others show once, few, many or a class for expanded clones.

CDR3: CASSPNPTGGQYF; DNA: TGTGCCAGCAGCCCGAATCCGACAGGGGGGCAGTACTTC; D: TRBD1; size: -; J: TRBJ2-7; V: TRBV14
CDR3: CASSLDRYEQYF; DNA: TGTGCCAGCAGCTTAGATCGGTACGAGCAGTACTTC; D: -; size: -; J: TRBJ2-7; V: TRBV11-2
CDR3: CASQGGNQPQHF; DNA: TGTGCCAGCCAGGGGGGCAATCAGCCCCAGCATTTT; D: TRBD1; size: -; J: TRBJ1-5; V: TRBV12-3/TRBV12-4
CDR3: CASRVAGGPHEQFF; DNA: TGTGCCAGTAGAGTCGCGGGAGGGCCGCATGAGCAGTTCTTC; D: TRBD2; size: -; J: TRBJ2-1; V: TRBV19
CDR3: CASSGLREDTQYF; DNA: TGTGCCAGCAGCGGACTCCGCGAAGATACGCAGTATTTT; D: -; size: -; J: TRBJ2-3; V: TRBV9
CDR3: CASSRLTSGEYQETQYF; DNA: TGCGCCAGCAGCCGCCTTACTAGCGGGGAGTACCAAGAGACCCAGTACTTC; D: TRBD2; size: once; J: TRBJ2-5; V: TRBV4-1
CDR3: CSVNRENEQFF; DNA: TGCAGCGTTAACAGAGAAAATGAGCAGTTCTTC; D: -; size: -; J: TRBJ2-1; V: TRBV29-1
CDR3: CASNSKRRTEAFF; DNA: TGTGCCAGTAACTCTAAAAGGAGGACTGAAGCTTTCTTT; D: -; size: -; J: TRBJ1-1; V: TRBV19
CDR3: CASSPLMLAGLGGELFF; DNA: TGTGCCAGCAGCCCCCTGATGTTAGCGGGATTAGGCGGGGAGCTGTTTTTT; D: TRBD2; size: -; J: TRBJ2-2; V: TRBV9
CDR3: CATSDPSGSFPDTQYF; DNA: TGTGCCACCAGTGATCCTAGCGGGAGTTTCCCAGATACGCAGTATTTT; D: TRBD2; size: -; J: TRBJ2-3; V: TRBV24-1
CDR3: CASSSYREKLFF; DNA: TGTGCCAGCAGCTCCTATCGGGAAAAACTGTTTTTT; D: -; size: -; J: TRBJ1-4; V: TRBV5-6
CDR3: CASSFIPGQIYGYTF; DNA: TGTGCCAGCAGTTTTATCCCCGGACAGATCTATGGCTACACCTTC; D: -; size: -; J: TRBJ1-2; V: TRBV28
CDR3: CAIGLRGSYEQYF; DNA: TGTGCCATCGGACTCAGGGGGTCCTACGAGCAGTACTTC; D: TRBD1; size: few; J: TRBJ2-7; V: TRBV6-5
CDR3: CASSPAGPLSYEQYF; DNA: TGTGCCAGCAGCCCTGCGGGGCCCCTCTCCTACGAGCAGTACTTC; D: -; size: -; J: TRBJ2-7; V: TRBV7-2
CDR3: CASSIVFRNTEAFF; DNA: TGTGCCAGTAGTATAGTGTTCAGAAACACTGAAGCTTTCTTT; D: -; size: few; J: TRBJ1-1; V: TRBV19
CDR3: CASSSDGGGRTEAFF; DNA: TGTGCCAGCAGTTCCGATGGGGGGGGCCGGACTGAAGCTTTCTTT; D: -; size: -; J: TRBJ1-1; V: TRBV28
CDR3: CASSAREGTPPTYGYTF; DNA: TGTGCCAGCAGCGCTCGAGAAGGGACACCACCGACCTATGGCTACACCTTC; D: -; size: -; J: TRBJ1-2; V: TRBV9
CDR3: CASSLLGAEGLSEQFF; DNA: TGTGCCAGCAGTTTATTGGGCGCGGAGGGGTTAAGTGAGCAGTTCTTC; D: -; size: -; J: TRBJ2-1; V: TRBV28
CDR3: CASSYPESSGGANVLTF; DNA: TGTGCCAGCAGCTACCCCGAGAGCTCGGGTGGGGCCAACGTCCTGACTTTC; D: -; size: -; J: TRBJ2-6; V: TRBV13
CDR3: CASSSQGGKQETQYF; DNA: TGCGCCAGCAGCTCCCAGGGTGGTAAGCAAGAGACCCAGTACTTC; D: -; size: -; J: TRBJ2-5; V: TRBV5-1
CDR3: CASSDRGQGSTDTQYF; DNA: TGTGCCAGTAGTGATCGGGGACAGGGCTCCACAGATACGCAGTATTTT; D: TRBD1; size: -; J: TRBJ2-3; V: TRBV19
CDR3: CASSPTRGAGGANVLTF; DNA: TGTGCCAGCAGCCCTACCAGGGGGGCGGGAGGGGCCAACGTCCTGACTTTC; D: -; size: -; J: TRBJ2-6; V: TRBV28
CDR3: CASTLANYGYTF; DNA: TGTGCCAGCACGCTAGCTAACTATGGCTACACCTTC; D: -; size: -; J: TRBJ1-2; V: TRBV2
CDR3: CASSYYQGQGAKQPQHF; DNA: TGTGCCAGCAGTTACTACCAGGGGCAGGGGGCTAAACAGCCCCAGCATTTT; D: TRBD1; size: -; J: TRBJ1-5; V: TRBV28
CDR3: CASSPTRGNQPQHF; DNA: TGTGCCAGCAGTCCAACCAGGGGGAATCAGCCCCAGCATTTT; D: TRBD1; size: -; J: TRBJ1-5; V: TRBV6-6
CDR3: CASSGRRGPYNEQFF; DNA: TGTGCCAGCAGCGGGAGAAGGGGGCCTTACAATGAGCAGTTCTTC; D: TRBD1; size: -; J: TRBJ2-1; V: TRBV9
CDR3: CASRQGVDQPQHF; DNA: TGTGCCAGCAGACAGGGGGTTGATCAGCCCCAGCATTTT; D: TRBD1; size: once; J: TRBJ1-5; V: TRBV28
CDR3: CASSGTSGSQVGFF; DNA: TGTGCCAGCAGTGGGACTAGCGGGTCCCAAGTAGGGTTCTTC; D: TRBD2; size: -; J: TRBJ2-1; V: TRBV2
CDR3: CASSRSGIAGLNEQYF; DNA: TGTGCCAGCAGCCGTTCCGGAATAGCGGGACTGAACGAGCAGTACTTC; D: TRBD2; size: -; J: TRBJ2-7; V: TRBV7-8
CDR3: CASSEGLQETQYF; DNA: TGTGCCAGCAGTGAGGGACTCCAAGAGACCCAGTACTTC; D: -; size: -; J: TRBJ2-5; V: TRBV2
CDR3: CASSSRQGAKVTEAFF; DNA: TGTGCCAGCAGCTCCAGACAGGGGGCTAAAGTCACTGAAGCTTTCTTT; D: TRBD1; size: -; J: TRBJ1-1; V: TRBV7-2
CDR3: CASSSRLAGGLFDNEQFF; DNA: TGTGCCAGCAGTTCGCGACTAGCGGGAGGACTTTTCGACAATGAGCAGTTCTTC; D: TRBD2; size: -; J: TRBJ2-1; V: TRBV28